Following are 18 T cell receptor beta chains from one sample sequenced in a study of blood T cells in healthy people across ages. A second roughly 6 to 12 cycle PCR used barcoded and J-beta primers. TCRdb reprocessed the 5' RACE reads with MiXCR, giving one entry per CDR3 protein. Seen here are 750,000 or so distinct CDR3 sequences, just under 25% observed once, and the top ten hold 9.4%. The same data also contributed to another study, on T cells of mothers and their children.

The sequencing sample was made of blood. The source is a boy younger than 18 in good health.

This clonotype was seen a handful of times. The gene calls are TRBV7-2 and TRBJ2-5, with 10 bases that match TRBD2. The CDR3 loop spans 17 amino acids. J lost 4 bases, V lost 4 bases, and 12 bases had no gene match. Germline V gene sequence: CDR1 SGHTA, CDR2 FQGNSA. The CDR3 is CASSSSIAGGPRETQYF. In DNA form, the CDR3 reads TGTGCCAGCAGCTCGTCAATAGCGGGGGGCCCCCGAGAGACCCAGTACTTC.

The gene calls are TRBV11-1 and TRBJ2-5, with D perhaps matching TRBD2 (6 bases). The CDR3 runs to 15 residues. Germline CDR1 SGHAT, CDR2 FQDESV (reference sequence). Trimming pared 5 bases from V and 1 base from J, leaving 14 bases between. CDR3 DNA sequence: TGTGCCAGCAGCCCTAGCGTGGGGGTCCAAGAGACCCAGTACTTC. Translation gives CASSPSVGVQETQYF.

The table lists this clonotype with a few counts. This chain uses TRBV20-1 with TRBJ2-7; 12 bases are a match to TRBD1. The V gene's germline CDR1 is DFQATT and CDR2 SNEGSKA (reference sequence). CDR3 length equals 15 residues. V dropped 1 base and J dropped 5; count of bases not matched to a gene: 6. CDR3 amino acids: CSARGGTGGVNEQYF. CDR3 sequence (DNA): TGCAGTGCTAGAGGTGGGACAGGGGGCGTAAACGAGCAGTACTTC.

V is TRBV4-2 and J is TRBJ1-4; D perhaps matches TRBD1 (5 bases). V shed 0 bases and J shed 1 base, with 15 bases lying between them. CDR3 size: 18 residues. Looked up from germline, CDR1 is LGHNA and CDR2 is YNFKEQ. The CDR3: CASSQDGSLGETNEKLFF. Here the CDR3 DNA reads TGTGCCAGCAGCCAAGATGGATCGTTGGGGGAAACTAATGAAAAACTGTTTTTT.

The chain recombines TRBV10-3 with TRBJ2-5; no reliable D call. The CDR3 runs to 12 residues. Per the germline V gene, CDR1 is ENHRY and CDR2 is SYGVKD. Trimming took 3 bases from V and 5 from J, leaving 7 bases between them. CDR3 residues: CAISDTYETQYF. The CDR3 bases are TGTGCCATCAGTGATACTTATGAGACCCAGTACTTC.

This clonotype has more than one count but fewer than ten. V is TRBV3-1 and J is TRBJ1-1; D call uncertain. V lost 1 base to trimming and J lost 8 bases, with 8 bases between them. This CDR3 contains 12 residues. The V gene's germline CDR1 is LGHDT and CDR2 YNNKEL (reference sequence). Here the CDR3 reads CASSQVGSEAFF. The CDR3 DNA sequence: TGTGCCAGCAGCCAAGTAGGGAGCGAAGCTTTCTTT.

This sequence joins TRBV11-2 and TRBJ2-7; D ambiguous. The length of the CDR3 is 12 residues. The germline V gene encodes CDR1 SGHAT and CDR2 FQNNGV. V lost 5 bases, J lost 5 bases, and 10 bases lay in between. CDR3 residues: CASSVKVHEQYF. In nucleotides, the CDR3 is TGTGCCAGCAGCGTAAAGGTCCACGAGCAGTACTTC.

This rearrangement joins TRBV20-1 to TRBJ2-5; D not certain. From germline, CDR1 is DFQATT and CDR2 SNEGSKA (reference sequence). Between the trimmed V and J ends, which lost 5 bases and 2 bases, there was a span of 9 bases. The CDR3 totals 12 residues. CDR3 DNA: TGCAGTGCTGCGACCGTTCAAGAGACCCAGTACTTC. This sequence encodes CSAATVQETQYF.

This clonotype has just a few counts. At one boundary the junction diverges from the germline segment, which might be a read error. This sequence joins TRBV4-2 and TRBJ2-5, with TRBD2 matching over 14 bases. The J call is uncertain, as TRBJ2-7 better fits the DNA end. Germline CDR1 and CDR2: LGHNA and YNFKEQ. CDR3 length equals 18 residues. Here the CDR3 DNA reads TGTGCCAGCAGACAAGATAGGGGACTAGCGGGAGAAGGCTACGAGCAGTACTTC. Translated: CASRQDRGLAGEGYEQYF.

This clonotype was counted a few times. The chain uses TRBV12-3 or TRBV12-4 and TRBJ2-5, with TRBD1 matching 10 bases. TRBJ2-1 matches the DNA end more closely, so the J call is doubtful. CDR3 length: 15 amino acids. The CDR3 DNA reads as TGTGCCAGCAGCCTTGACCTGGACAGGGGGGATGAGCAGTTCTTC. Translated, it gives CASSLDLDRGDEQFF.

The chain has TRBV7-2 and TRBJ2-7, with D possibly TRBD2 on 6 matching bases. This CDR3 has 14 residues. With 5 bases removed from V and 5 bases from J, the gap between germline ends came to 16 bases. Germline V gene data show CDR1 as SGHTA and CDR2 as FQGNSA. The CDR3 DNA reads TGTGCCAGCAGCCCGTCCGGGACTTTCGACGAGCAGTACTTC. Translation: CASSPSGTFDEQYF.

This clonotype was seen more than once but under ten times. This chain links TRBV28 with TRBJ2-5; 11 bases match TRBD2. The DNA end lines up better with TRBJ2-1; the J call may be wrong. Per the germline V gene, CDR1 is MDHEN and CDR2 is SYDVKM. This CDR3 is built from 14 residues. The CDR3 DNA reads as TGTGCCAGCAGCCCTAGCGGGAGGCCCAATGAGCAGTTCTTC. It translates to CASSPSGRPNEQFF.

The rearrangement joins TRBV6-2 or TRBV6-3 to TRBJ2-1, with 9 bases matching TRBD2. This CDR3 spans 16 amino acids. Unmatched junction bases numbered 6, after V lost 6 bases and J lost 0 bases. Per the germline V gene, CDR1 is MNHEY and CDR2 is SVGEGT. The DNA for the CDR3 is TGTGCCAGCAGACCTCTAGCGGGGAGCTCCTACAATGAGCAGTTCTTC. It yields the protein CASRPLAGSSYNEQFF.

A few counts support this clonotype. The chain employs TRBV7-2 and TRBJ2-5; 12 bases align to TRBD2. The CDR3 loop spans 15 amino acids. V shed 6 bases, J shed 3 bases, and the junction held 5 bases outside the gene matches. From germline, CDR1 is SGHTA and CDR2 FQGNSA. This CDR3 is CASRPSGGAKETQYF. CDR3 nucleotides: TGTGCCAGCAGACCTAGCGGGGGGGCGAAAGAGACCCAGTACTTC.

This clonotype was seen more than once but under ten times. The rearrangement links TRBV5-1 to TRBJ1-1, with D possibly matching TRBD1 (5 bases). The germline CDR1 and CDR2 sequences are SGHRS and YFSETQ. The CDR3 spans 16 residues. V lost 4 bases and J 0 bases, leaving 16 bases between the germline ends. CDR3 DNA: TGCGCCAGCAGCGCCCCGGCGGACAACATGAACACTGAAGCTTTCTTT. This sequence encodes CASSAPADNMNTEAFF.

This clonotype was seen a few times. DNA of the CDR3: TGCAGTGCTAGATCTGCGGGTAGTGGCGGGGAGCTGTTTTTT. Its translation: CSARSAGSGGELFF. This chain links TRBV20-1 with TRBJ2-2, with TRBD2 as a possible D gene (5 bases). Germline values: CDR1 DFQATT, CDR2 SNEGSKA (reference sequence). The CDR3 loop spans 14 amino acids. V was clipped by 2 bases and J by 7 bases, with 14 bases between them.

This clonotype was detected only a few times. The rearrangement uses TRBV7-2 and TRBJ1-2; D unclear. Looked up from germline, CDR1 is SGHTA and CDR2 is FQGNSA. This CDR3 is built from 14 residues. The V gene lost 5 bases and the J gene lost 4 bases, with 14 bases spanning the gap. The CDR3 nucleotides are TGTGCCAGCAGCGCGACGGGGAACGGCTATGGCTACACCTTC. As protein: CASSATGNGYGYTF. The whole variable domain, filled in from reference TRBV7-2 and TRBJ1-2, reads GAGVSQSPSNKVTEKGKDVELRCDPISGHTALYWYRQSLGQGLEFLIYFQGNSAPDKSGLPSDRFSAERTGGSVSTLTIQRTQQEDSAVYLCASSATGNGYGYTFGSGTRLTVV.

This rearrangement joins TRBV5-1 to TRBJ2-3; TRBD2 aligns across 8 bases. This CDR3 spans 14 amino acids. J was trimmed by 8 bases and V by 0 bases; bases with no gene match: 5. Germline V gene data show CDR1 as SGHRS and CDR2 as YFSETQ. As DNA, the CDR3 is TGCGCCAGCAGCTTGGAACTAGCGGAGCGTACGCAGTATTTT. It yields the protein CASSLELAERTQYF.